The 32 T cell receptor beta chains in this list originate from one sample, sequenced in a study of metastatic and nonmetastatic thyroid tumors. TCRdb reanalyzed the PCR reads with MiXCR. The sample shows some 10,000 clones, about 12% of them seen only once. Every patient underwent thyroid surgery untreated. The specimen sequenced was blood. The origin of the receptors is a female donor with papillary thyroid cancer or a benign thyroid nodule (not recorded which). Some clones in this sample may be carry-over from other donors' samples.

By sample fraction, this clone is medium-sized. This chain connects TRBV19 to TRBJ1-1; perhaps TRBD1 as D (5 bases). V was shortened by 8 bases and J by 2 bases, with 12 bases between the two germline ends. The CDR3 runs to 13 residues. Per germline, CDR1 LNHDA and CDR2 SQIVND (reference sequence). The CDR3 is CASRKQGNTEAFF. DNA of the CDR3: TGTGCCAGTCGTAAGCAGGGTAACACTGAAGCTTTCTTT.

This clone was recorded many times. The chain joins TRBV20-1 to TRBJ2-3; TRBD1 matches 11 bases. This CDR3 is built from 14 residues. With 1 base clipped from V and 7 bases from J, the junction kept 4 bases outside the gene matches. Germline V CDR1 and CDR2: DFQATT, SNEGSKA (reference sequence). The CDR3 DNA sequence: TGCAGTGCTAGAGGGACAGGGGGCCTGAATACGCAGTATTTT. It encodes CSARGTGGLNTQYF.

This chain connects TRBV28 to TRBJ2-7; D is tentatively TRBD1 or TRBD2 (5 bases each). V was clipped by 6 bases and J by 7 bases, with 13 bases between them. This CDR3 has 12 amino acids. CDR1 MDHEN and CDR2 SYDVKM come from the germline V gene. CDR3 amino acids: CASSAGTLEQYF. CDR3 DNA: TGTGCCAGCAGCGCCGGGACGTTGGAGCAGTACTTC.

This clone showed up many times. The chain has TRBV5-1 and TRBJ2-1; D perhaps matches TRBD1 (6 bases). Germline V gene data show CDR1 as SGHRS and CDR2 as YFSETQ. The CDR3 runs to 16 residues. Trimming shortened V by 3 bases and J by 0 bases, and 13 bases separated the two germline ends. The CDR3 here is CASSSQGMGSYNEQFF. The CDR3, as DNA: TGCGCCAGCAGCTCACAGGGTATGGGCTCCTACAATGAGCAGTTCTTC.

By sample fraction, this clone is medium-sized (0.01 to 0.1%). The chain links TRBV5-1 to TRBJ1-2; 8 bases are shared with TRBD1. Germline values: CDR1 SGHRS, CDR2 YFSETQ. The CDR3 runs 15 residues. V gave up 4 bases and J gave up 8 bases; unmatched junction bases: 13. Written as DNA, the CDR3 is TGCGCCAGCAGCCCGGGACAGGCTCCCGCGGAGGGCTACACCTTC. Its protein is CASSPGQAPAEGYTF.

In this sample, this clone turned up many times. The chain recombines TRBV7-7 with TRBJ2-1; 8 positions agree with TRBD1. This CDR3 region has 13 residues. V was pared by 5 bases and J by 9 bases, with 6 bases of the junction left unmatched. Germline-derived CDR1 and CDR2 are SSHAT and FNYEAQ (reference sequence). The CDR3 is CASSQDRDREQFF. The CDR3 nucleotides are TGTGCCAGCAGCCAGGACAGGGATCGTGAGCAGTTCTTC.

CDR3 region: CASSTSQDGYQPQHF. CDR3 DNA sequence: TGTGCCAGCAGCACTTCCCAAGACGGTTATCAGCCCCAGCATTTT. This chain links TRBV12-3 or TRBV12-4 with TRBJ1-5; D call uncertain. The CDR3 is made up of 15 amino acids. V was trimmed by 6 bases and J by 5 bases, leaving 17 bases between them.

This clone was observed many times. This CDR3 reads CATSPSQGWTGELFF. The CDR3 DNA reads as TGTGCCACCTCCCCCTCACAGGGTTGGACCGGGGAGCTGTTTTTT. V gene TRBV24-1 combines with J gene TRBJ2-2, with a tentative D call TRBD1 (6 bases). V was cut by 9 bases and J by 5 bases, with 18 bases left in between. The CDR3 runs to 15 residues. CDR1 KGHDR and CDR2 SFDVKD come from the germline V gene.

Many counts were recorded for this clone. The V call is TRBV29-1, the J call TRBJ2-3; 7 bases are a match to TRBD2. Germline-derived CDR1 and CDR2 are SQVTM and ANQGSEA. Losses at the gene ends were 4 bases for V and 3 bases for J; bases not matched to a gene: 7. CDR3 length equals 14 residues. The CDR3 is CSVGGGEGTDTQYF. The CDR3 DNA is TGCAGCGTTGGGGGTGGGGAGGGAACAGATACGCAGTATTTT.

The DNA of the CDR3 is TGCGCCAGCAGCCATACTACAGGAATAGCTGGGGCCAACGTCCTGACTTTC. Its protein is CASSHTTGIAGANVLTF. The gene calls are TRBV4-1 and TRBJ2-6; perhaps TRBD1 as D (5 bases). This CDR3 has 17 residues. V was shortened by 3 bases and J by 2 bases, with 14 bases between the two germline ends. CDR1 and CDR2 from the germline V gene are MGHRA and YSYEKL.

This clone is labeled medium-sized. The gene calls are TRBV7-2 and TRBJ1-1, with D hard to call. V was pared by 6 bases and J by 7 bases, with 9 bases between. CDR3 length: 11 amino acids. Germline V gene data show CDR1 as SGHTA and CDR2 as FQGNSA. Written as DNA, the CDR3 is TGTGCCAGCAGATCGGACGGTGAAGCTTTCTTT. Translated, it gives CASRSDGEAFF.

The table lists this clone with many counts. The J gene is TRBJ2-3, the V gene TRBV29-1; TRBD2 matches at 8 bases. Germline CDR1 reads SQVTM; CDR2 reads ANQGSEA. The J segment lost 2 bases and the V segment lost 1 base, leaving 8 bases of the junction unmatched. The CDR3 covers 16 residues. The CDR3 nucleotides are TGCAGCGTTGAAGCACCGGGACTAGGGGACACAGATACGCAGTATTTT. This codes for CSVEAPGLGDTDTQYF.

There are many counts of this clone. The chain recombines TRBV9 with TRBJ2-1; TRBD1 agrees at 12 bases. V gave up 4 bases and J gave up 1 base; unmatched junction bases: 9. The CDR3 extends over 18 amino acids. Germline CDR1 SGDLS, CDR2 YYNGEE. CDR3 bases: TGTGCCAGCAGCCACCGGGACAGGGGGCGATCGTCCTACAATGAGCAGTTCTTC. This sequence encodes CASSHRDRGRSSYNEQFF.

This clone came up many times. CDR3 residues: CSARGTVNEKLFF. The CDR3 DNA sequence: TGCAGTGCTAGAGGGACGGTTAATGAAAAACTGTTTTTT. The rearrangement uses TRBV20-1 and TRBJ1-4; D unclear. CDR1 and CDR2 from the germline V gene are DFQATT and SNEGSKA (reference sequence). V was pared by 1 base and J by 4 bases, with 7 bases between. CDR3 size: 13 residues.

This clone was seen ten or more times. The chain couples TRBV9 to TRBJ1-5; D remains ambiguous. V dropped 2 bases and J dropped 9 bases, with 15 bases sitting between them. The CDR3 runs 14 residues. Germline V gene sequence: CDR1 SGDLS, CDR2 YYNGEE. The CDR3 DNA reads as TGTGCCAGCAGCGTCTCGGGGTCCTGGGGGCCCCAGCATTTT. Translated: CASSVSGSWGPQHF.

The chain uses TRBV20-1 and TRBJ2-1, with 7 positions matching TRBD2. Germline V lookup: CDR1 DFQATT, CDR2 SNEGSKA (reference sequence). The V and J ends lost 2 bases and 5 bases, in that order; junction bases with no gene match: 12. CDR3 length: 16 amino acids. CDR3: CSARFGWRESHNEQFF. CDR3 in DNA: TGCAGTGCTAGATTTGGCTGGCGGGAGTCTCACAATGAGCAGTTCTTC.

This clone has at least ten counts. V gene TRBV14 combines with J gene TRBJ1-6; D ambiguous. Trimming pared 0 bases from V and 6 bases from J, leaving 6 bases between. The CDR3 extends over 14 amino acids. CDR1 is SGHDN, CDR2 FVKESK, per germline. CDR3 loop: CASSQEVFNSPLHF. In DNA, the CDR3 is TGTGCCAGCAGCCAAGAAGTGTTTAATTCACCCCTCCACTTT.

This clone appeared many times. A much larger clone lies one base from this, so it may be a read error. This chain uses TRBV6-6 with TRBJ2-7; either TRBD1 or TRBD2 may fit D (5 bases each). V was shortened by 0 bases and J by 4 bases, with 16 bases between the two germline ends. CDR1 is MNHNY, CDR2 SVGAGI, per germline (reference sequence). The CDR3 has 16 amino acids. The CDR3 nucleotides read TGTGCCAGCAGTTACTCGTTTCCGGGACGAGGATACGAGCAGTACTTC. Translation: CASSYSFPGRGYEQYF.

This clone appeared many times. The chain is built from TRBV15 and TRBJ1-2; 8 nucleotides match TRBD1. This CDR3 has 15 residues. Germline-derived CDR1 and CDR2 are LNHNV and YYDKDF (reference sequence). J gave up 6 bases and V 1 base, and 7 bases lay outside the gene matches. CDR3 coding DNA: TGTGCCACCAGCAGAGGACAGGGGAGAGAGAATGGCTACACCTTC. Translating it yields CATSRGQGRENGYTF.

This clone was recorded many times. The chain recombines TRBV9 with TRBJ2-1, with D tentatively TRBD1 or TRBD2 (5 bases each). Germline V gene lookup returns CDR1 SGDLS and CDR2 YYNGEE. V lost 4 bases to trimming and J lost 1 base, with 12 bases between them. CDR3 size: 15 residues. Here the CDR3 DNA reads TGTGCCAGCAGCCCCCGGGACCTATCCTACAATGAGCAGTTCTTC. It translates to CASSPRDLSYNEQFF.

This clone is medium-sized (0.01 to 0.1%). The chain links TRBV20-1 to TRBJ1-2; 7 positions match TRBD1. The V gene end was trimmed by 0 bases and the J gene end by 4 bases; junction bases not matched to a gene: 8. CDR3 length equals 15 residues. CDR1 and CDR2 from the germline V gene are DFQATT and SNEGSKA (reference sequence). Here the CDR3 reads CSARDTNRGIYGYTF. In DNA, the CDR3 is TGCAGTGCTAGAGATACTAACAGGGGAATCTATGGCTACACCTTC.

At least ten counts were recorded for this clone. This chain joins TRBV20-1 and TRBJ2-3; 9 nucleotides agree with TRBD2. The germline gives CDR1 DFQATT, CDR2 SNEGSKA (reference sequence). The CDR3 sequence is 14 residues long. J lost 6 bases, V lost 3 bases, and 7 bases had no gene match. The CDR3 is CSASRLAGRDTQYF. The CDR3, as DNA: TGCAGTGCTAGCAGGCTAGCGGGGCGCGATACGCAGTATTTT.

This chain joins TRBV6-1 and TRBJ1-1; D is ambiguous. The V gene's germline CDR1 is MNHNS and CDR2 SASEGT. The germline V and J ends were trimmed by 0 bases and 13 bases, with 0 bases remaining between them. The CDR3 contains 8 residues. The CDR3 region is CASSEAFF. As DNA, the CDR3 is TGTGCCAGCAGTGAAGCTTTCTTT.

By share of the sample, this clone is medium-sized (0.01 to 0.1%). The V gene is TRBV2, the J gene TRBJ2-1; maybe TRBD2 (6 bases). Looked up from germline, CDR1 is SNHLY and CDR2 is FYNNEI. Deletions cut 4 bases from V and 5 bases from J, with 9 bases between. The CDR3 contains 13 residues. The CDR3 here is CASSVRLDNEQFF. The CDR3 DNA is TGTGCCAGCAGTGTAAGACTAGACAATGAGCAGTTCTTC.

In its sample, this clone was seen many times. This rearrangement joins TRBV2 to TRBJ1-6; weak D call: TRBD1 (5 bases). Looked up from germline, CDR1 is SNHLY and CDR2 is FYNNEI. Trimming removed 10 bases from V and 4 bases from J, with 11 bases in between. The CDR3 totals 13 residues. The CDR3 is CATRQTYNSPLHF. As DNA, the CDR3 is TGTGCCACCCGACAGACTTATAATTCACCCCTCCACTTT.

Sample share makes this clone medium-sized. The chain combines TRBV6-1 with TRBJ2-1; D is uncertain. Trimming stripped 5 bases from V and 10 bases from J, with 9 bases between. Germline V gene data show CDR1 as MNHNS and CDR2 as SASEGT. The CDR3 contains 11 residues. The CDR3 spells CASSPSAEQFF. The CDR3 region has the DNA TGTGCCAGCAGTCCGTCGGCCGAGCAGTTCTTC.

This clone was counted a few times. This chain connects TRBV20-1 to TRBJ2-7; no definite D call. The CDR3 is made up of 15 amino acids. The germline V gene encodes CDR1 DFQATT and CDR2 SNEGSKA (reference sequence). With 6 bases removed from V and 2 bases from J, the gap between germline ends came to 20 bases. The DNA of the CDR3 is TGCAGTGCCTTAGGAGCGCCCCCCCCCCCCTACGAGCAGTACTTC. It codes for CSALGAPPPPYEQYF.

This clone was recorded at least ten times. The DNA of the CDR3 is TGTGCCAGCAGCTTGACTAGCGCGACAGATACGCAGTATTTT. It encodes CASSLTSATDTQYF. V gene TRBV7-9 combines with J gene TRBJ2-3; 8 bases match TRBD2. The CDR3 sequence is 14 residues long. J was trimmed by 3 bases and V by 3 bases; bases with no gene match: 2. Looked up from germline, CDR1 is SEHNR and CDR2 is FQNEAQ (reference sequence).

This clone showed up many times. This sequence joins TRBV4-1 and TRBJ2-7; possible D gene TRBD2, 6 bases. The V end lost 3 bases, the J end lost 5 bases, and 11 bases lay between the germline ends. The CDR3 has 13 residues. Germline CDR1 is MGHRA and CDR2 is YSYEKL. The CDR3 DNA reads TGCGCCAGCAGCCATTCCGGGGAGGACGAGCAGTACTTC. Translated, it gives CASSHSGEDEQYF.

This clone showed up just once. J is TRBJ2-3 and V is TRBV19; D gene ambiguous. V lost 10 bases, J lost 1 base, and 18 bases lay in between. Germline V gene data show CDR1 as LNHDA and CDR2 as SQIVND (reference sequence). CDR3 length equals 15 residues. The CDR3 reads CAIGNPSLRTDTQYF. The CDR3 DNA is TGTGCCATTGGTAATCCGAGTCTTCGCACAGATACGCAGTATTTT.

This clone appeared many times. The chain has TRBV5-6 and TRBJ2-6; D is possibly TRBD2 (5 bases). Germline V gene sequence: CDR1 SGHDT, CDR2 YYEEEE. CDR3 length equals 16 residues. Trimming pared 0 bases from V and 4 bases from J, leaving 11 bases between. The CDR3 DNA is TGTGCCAGCAGCTTGGAGGGCGGGTCCGGGGCCAACGTCCTGACTTTC. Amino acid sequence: CASSLEGGSGANVLTF.

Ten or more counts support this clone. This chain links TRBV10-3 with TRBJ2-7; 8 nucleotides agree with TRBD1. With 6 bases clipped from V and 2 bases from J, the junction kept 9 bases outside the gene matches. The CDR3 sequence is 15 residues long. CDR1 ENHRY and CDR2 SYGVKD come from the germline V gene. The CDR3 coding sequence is TGTGCCATCAGGCTCGGACAGGGATACCCCTACGAGCAGTACTTC. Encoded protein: CAIRLGQGYPYEQYF.